This T cell receptor beta chain comes out of a study of cytomegalovirus exposure and HLA in healthy donors. Regarding the study as a whole: A few of the chains that were CMV-associated were confirmed in vitro to be specific for CMV antigens. The study flagged about 150 TCR beta chains as cytomegalovirus-associated.

Assay used: immunoSEQ multiplex PCR; TCRdb lists only in-frame clones, some missing. The top ten hold more than 0.9% of the sample, which has about 330,000 clones, around 90% seen once. As for this clone: As yet, its antigen is unknown.

Trimming took 0 bases from V and 2 from J, leaving 6 bases between them. The CDR3 has 14 amino acids. The germline CDR1 and CDR2 sequences are MGHRA and YSYEKL. The donors belonged to the roughly 130-subject validation cohort, separate from the approximately 700-subject first cohort. This clonotype was sampled from a woman under 40 in good health and CMV-seropositive. The sequencing sample was made of PBMCs. The rearrangement links TRBV4-1 to TRBJ2-3; the D is unclear. The CDR3, as DNA: TGCGCCAGCAGCCAAGATCGGGCCACAGATACGCAGTATTTT. This encodes CASSQDRATDTQYF.